The TCR beta chain under discussion was sequenced for a study of response to subunit inactivated influenza vaccine. TCRdb called the RT-PCR reads again in MiXCR, with one record for every CDR3 protein. Of hundreds of thousands of distinct CDR3 sequences detected, around a fifth appear once; the ten largest clones hold 10%. Trimming cost V 5 bases and J 7 bases; bases outside gene matches: 10. The CDR3 has 16 amino acids. Germline CDR1 and CDR2: SGHVS and FQNEAQ. Remarks on this clonotype: What it binds is unknown.

Study findings and constraints: T cells newly recruited by each seasonal influenza vaccination are few, the authors suggested.

The sample in question was PBMCs from blood, obtained less than 22 months after vaccination. The TCR sequence derives from a man aged 45-69 years who received an inactivated influenza vaccine. The gene calls are TRBV7-8 and TRBJ2-1; 11 bases line up with TRBD2. CDR3 protein: CASSPRLAGGWNEQFF. CDR3 in DNA: TGTGCCAGCAGCCCCAGGCTAGCGGGGGGATGGAATGAGCAGTTCTTC.